The source of this T cell receptor (beta chain) is a study of control samples from healthy donors and cancer patients. Libraries were prepared by immunoSEQ multiplex PCR; TCRdb keeps only in-frame clonotypes and omits some of them. This table has 65,000 to 95,000 clones, around nine tenths appearing once. Trimming took 10 bases from V and 7 from J; bases not matched to a gene: 6. The length of the CDR3 is 13 residues. Germline assignment: CDR1 LNHDA and CDR2 SQIVND (reference sequence). The clonotype comes from a middle-aged man in good health. This chain links TRBV19 with TRBJ1-6, with 8 bases aligning to TRBD1. Sequenced input: blood. The chain's CDR3 is CATKGQGNSPLHF. The CDR3 DNA sequence: TGTGCCACTAAAGGACAGGGCAATTCACCCCTCCACTTT.